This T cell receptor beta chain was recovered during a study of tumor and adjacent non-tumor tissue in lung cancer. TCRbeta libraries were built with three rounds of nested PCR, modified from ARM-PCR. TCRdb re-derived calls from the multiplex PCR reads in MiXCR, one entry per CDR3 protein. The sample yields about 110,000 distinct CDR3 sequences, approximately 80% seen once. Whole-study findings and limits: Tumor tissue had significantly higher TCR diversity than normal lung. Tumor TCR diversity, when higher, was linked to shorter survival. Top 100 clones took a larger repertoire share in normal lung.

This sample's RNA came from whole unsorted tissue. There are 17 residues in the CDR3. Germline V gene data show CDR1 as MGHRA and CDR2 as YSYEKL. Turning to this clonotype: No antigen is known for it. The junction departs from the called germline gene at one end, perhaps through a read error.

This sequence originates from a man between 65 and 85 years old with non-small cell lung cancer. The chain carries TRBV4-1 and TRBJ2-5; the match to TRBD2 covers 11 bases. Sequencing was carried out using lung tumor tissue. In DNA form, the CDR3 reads TGCGCCAGCAGTCAAGAGGATAGCGGGGGGGCCTGGGAGATTCAGTACTTC. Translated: CASSQEDSGGAWEIQYF.